This TCR beta chain was recovered during a study of regulatory T cells in long-lasting Graves disease. To make TCR beta libraries, researchers used iRepertoire HTBI primers and Arm-PCR of CDR3 regions. TCRdb recomputed calls from the multiplex PCR reads with MiXCR, one row per CDR3 protein. The table has 400,000 to 500,000 distinct CDR3 sequences, about 17% seen once. This clonotype appeared many times. Time point specified: newly diagnosed GD, antithyroid drugs for less than 3 months. RNA isolated from PBMCs was used to make the TCR library. Germline CDR1 reads SNHLY; CDR2 reads FYNNEI. The junction had 7 bases not matched to a gene; V was cut back by 5 bases and J by 0 bases. The CDR3 extends over 16 amino acids. In addition, the sample was reused for a study of T cells in Graves' hyperthyroidism and ophthalmopathy.

The receptor was derived from a woman aged 25 to 45 with Graves disease. The specimen comprised peripheral blood mononuclear cells (PBMCs), sampled at new diagnosis, from a patient treated with antithyroid drugs. The genes are TRBV2 and TRBJ2-1, with 7 bases lining up with TRBD2. Here the CDR3 reads CASSYLAASSYNEQFF. The DNA of the CDR3 is TGTGCCAGCAGTTACCTAGCGGCGAGCTCCTACAATGAGCAGTTCTTC.